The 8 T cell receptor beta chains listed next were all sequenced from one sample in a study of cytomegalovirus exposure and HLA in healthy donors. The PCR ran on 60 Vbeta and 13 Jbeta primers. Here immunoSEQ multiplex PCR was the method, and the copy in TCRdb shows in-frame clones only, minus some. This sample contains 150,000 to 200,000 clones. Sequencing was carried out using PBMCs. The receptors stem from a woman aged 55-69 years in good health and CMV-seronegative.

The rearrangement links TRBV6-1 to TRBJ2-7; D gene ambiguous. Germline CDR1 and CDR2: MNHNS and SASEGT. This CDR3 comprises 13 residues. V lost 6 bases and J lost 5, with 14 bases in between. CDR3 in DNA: TGTGCCAGCAGCGCCAGGCAAAAAAACGAGCAGTACTTC. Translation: CASSARQKNEQYF.

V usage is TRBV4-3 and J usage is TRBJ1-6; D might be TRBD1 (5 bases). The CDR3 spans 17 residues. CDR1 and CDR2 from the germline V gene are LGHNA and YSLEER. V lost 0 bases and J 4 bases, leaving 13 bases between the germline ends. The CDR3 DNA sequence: TGCGCCAGCAGCCAAGAATTAGGGGATTTATATAATTCACCCCTCCACTTT. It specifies CASSQELGDLYNSPLHF.

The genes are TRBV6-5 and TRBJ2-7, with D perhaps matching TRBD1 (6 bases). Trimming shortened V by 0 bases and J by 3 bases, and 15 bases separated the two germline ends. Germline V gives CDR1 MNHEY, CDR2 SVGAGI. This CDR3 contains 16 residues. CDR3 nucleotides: TGTGCCAGCAGTTACTCGAAGGGACACAAGATCTACGAGCAGTACTTC. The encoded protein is CASSYSKGHKIYEQYF.

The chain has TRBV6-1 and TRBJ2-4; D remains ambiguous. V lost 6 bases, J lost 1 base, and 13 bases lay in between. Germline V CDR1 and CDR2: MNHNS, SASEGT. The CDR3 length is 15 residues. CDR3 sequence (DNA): TGTGCCAGCAGGGCCAACCAGAGGGCCAAAAACATTCAGTACTTC. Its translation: CASRANQRAKNIQYF.

The CDR3 nucleotides are TGTGCCAGCAGTCCACAGGGGGGGGCCGGGGAGCTGTTTTTT. This gives the protein CASSPQGGAGELFF. The chain links TRBV2 to TRBJ2-2; D possibly corresponds to TRBD1 (8 bases). Trimming removed 5 bases from V and 6 bases from J, with 13 bases in between. The germline V gene encodes CDR1 SNHLY and CDR2 FYNNEI. This CDR3 is 14 amino acids long.

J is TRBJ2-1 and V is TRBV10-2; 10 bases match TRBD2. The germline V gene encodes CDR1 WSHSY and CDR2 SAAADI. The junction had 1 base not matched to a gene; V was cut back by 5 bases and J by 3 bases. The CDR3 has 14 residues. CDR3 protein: CASSWTSGYNEQFF. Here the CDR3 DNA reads TGCGCCAGCAGTTGGACTAGCGGCTACAATGAGCAGTTCTTC.

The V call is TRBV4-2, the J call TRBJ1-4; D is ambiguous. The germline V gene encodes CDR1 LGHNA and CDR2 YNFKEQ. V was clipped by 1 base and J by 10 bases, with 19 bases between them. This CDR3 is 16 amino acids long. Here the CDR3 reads CASSQGGEFSLGKLFF. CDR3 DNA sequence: TGTGCCAGCAGCCAAGGGGGAGAGTTTTCTCTCGGAAAACTGTTTTTT.

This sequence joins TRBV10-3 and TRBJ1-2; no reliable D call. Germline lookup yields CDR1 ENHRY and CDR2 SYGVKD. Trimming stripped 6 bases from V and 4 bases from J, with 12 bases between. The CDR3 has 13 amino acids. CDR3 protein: CAISEGPSYGYTF. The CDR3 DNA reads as TGTGCCATCAGCGAGGGTCCTAGCTATGGCTACACCTTC.